This TCR beta chain appears in the sequencing data of a study of blood T cell repertoires in COVID-19. Study in general: The United States, Italy and Spain provided the acute and convalescent COVID-19 samples. T cells, B-cell-depleted T cells, or PBMCs supplied cDNA or gDNA.

Original analysis: Researchers report that nucleated cell counts were estimated from reference gene primer amplification. The method was immunoSEQ multiplex PCR; TCRdb's version includes in-frame clones alone and lacks a portion of them. V and J calls and clone size are as listed in that table; D and trimming were resolved from the DNA. Here the sample spans around 140,000 clones, about 90% being singletons. The CDR3 has 13 amino acids. Germline V lookup: CDR1 MDHEN, CDR2 SYDVKM. V was cut by 5 bases and J by 2 bases, with 9 bases left in between. The sequence derives from a man of 80 years or more with acute or convalescent COVID-19. The chain recombines TRBV28 with TRBJ1-2; D is uncertain. Sequenced: peripheral blood. CDR3 nucleotide sequence: TGTGCCAGCAGTCTACGGGAGAACTATGGCTACACCTTC. Its protein is CASSLRENYGYTF.